The 19 T cell receptor beta chains in this list originate from one sample, sequenced in a study of Ad26.COV2.S vaccination and SARS-CoV-2 variants. Clones were sequenced by immunoSEQ multiplex PCR, and TCRdb holds only the in-frame ones, with some missing. Of 300,000 to 450,000 clones listed, just over 90% are singletons. The input for sequencing was peripheral blood, taken after recovery from COVID-19. The receptors originated from a human donor who had recovered from COVID-19.

This clone was seen once. The rearrangement links TRBV19 to TRBJ2-1, with D unresolved. Trimming removed 3 bases from V and 0 bases from J, with 6 bases in between. Per the germline V gene, CDR1 is LNHDA and CDR2 is SQIVND (reference sequence). The CDR3 runs to 14 residues. The CDR3 sequence: CASSIGLSYNEQFF. DNA of the CDR3: TGTGCCAGTAGTATCGGTCTCTCCTACAATGAGCAGTTCTTC.

The rearrangement joins TRBV10-2 to TRBJ2-6, with a possible D match to TRBD2 (5 bases). V was clipped by 0 bases and J by 2 bases, with 8 bases between them. CDR3 length equals 16 residues. Looked up from germline, CDR1 is WSHSY and CDR2 is SAAADI. The CDR3, as DNA: TGCGCCAGCAGTGAGTCGGCCGGGACTGGGGCCAACGTCCTGACTTTC. Translating gives CASSESAGTGANVLTF.

The V gene is TRBV7-2, the J gene TRBJ1-2; 11 bases agree with TRBD1. This CDR3 is built from 14 residues. Germline V gives CDR1 SGHTA, CDR2 FQGNSA. The ends lost 5 bases at V and 5 bases at J; junction bases unmatched: 4. The CDR3 DNA follows: TGTGCCAGCAGCCCGGGACAGGGGGGATATGGCTACACCTTC. It is translated as CASSPGQGGYGYTF.

J is TRBJ1-2 and V is TRBV7-9, with 10 bases matching TRBD1. The CDR3 consists of 13 residues. V was clipped by 4 bases and J by 6 bases; unmatched bases: 2. In germline, CDR1 is SEHNR, CDR2 FQNEAQ (reference sequence). This CDR3 is CASSYGTGDGYTF. The CDR3 DNA sequence: TGTGCCAGCAGCTACGGGACAGGGGATGGCTACACCTTC.

The V and J genes are TRBV2 and TRBJ2-3; no clear D. Germline V gene data show CDR1 as SNHLY and CDR2 as FYNNEI. This CDR3 is built from 13 residues. The V end lost 3 bases, the J end lost 2 bases, and 6 bases lay between the germline ends. The CDR3 loop is CASSELNTDTQYF. The CDR3, as DNA: TGTGCCAGCAGTGAGTTGAACACAGATACGCAGTATTTT. Full variable domain (missing parts from reference TRBV2 and TRBJ2-3): EPEVTQTPSHQVTQMGQEVILRCVPISNHLYFYWYRQILGQKVEFLVSFYNNEISEKSEIFDDQFSVERPDGSNFTLKIRSTKLEDSAMYFCASSELNTDTQYFGPGTRLTVL.

This clone was seen once. The same CDR3 also results from other DNA sequences found in this sample. The chain uses TRBV6-5 and TRBJ1-2; D possibly corresponds to TRBD1 (5 bases). The germline V gene encodes CDR1 MNHEY and CDR2 SVGAGI. The germline V and J ends were trimmed by 2 bases and 4 bases, with 8 bases remaining between them. The CDR3 extends over 13 amino acids. The CDR3, as DNA: TGTGCCAGCAGTTACGGAGACAGCTATGGCTACACCTTC. Amino acid sequence: CASSYGDSYGYTF.

The V gene is TRBV7-8, the J gene TRBJ2-4; D uncertain. Germline CDR1 is SGHVS and CDR2 is FQNEAQ. V lost 3 bases and J 1 base, leaving 13 bases between the germline ends. The CDR3 has 16 residues. Here the CDR3 DNA reads TGTGCCAGCAGCTTTGCGGCCACGGTGGCCAAAAACATTCAGTACTTC. The encoded protein is CASSFAATVAKNIQYF.

This clone occurred a few times. This chain joins TRBV10-2 and TRBJ2-1; D tentatively fits TRBD1 or TRBD2 (5 bases each). This CDR3 contains 13 residues. The germline V and J ends were trimmed by 8 bases and 1 base, with 9 bases remaining between them. Germline loops: CDR1 WSHSY, CDR2 SAAADI. The CDR3 loop is CASGTDSYNEQFF. For the CDR3, the DNA is TGCGCCAGCGGGACGGATTCCTACAATGAGCAGTTCTTC.

This chain uses TRBV7-2 with TRBJ2-7; no clear D gene. Per the germline V gene, CDR1 is SGHTA and CDR2 is FQGNSA. The CDR3 covers 14 residues. The V gene lost 5 bases and the J gene lost 3 bases, with 14 bases spanning the gap. CDR3 sequence reads: CASSEDDGYYEQYF. The CDR3 nucleotides are TGTGCCAGCAGCGAAGATGACGGTTACTACGAGCAGTACTTC. The full variable domain, in which reference TRBV7-2 and TRBJ2-7 provide the parts outside the CDR3, is GAGVSQSPSNKVTEKGKDVELRCDPISGHTALYWYRQSLGQGLEFLIYFQGNSAPDKSGLPSDRFSAERTGGSVSTLTIQRTQQEDSAVYLCASSEDDGYYEQYFGPGTRLTVT.

The chain is built from TRBV5-1 and TRBJ2-7; 9 bases line up with TRBD1. Germline V gene data show CDR1 as SGHRS and CDR2 as YFSETQ. The V segment lost 3 bases and the J segment 2 bases; nucleotides outside the gene matches: 6. There are 15 residues in the CDR3. The CDR3 sequence: CASSSEGQGPYEQYF. The CDR3 DNA reads as TGCGCCAGCAGCTCAGAGGGACAGGGACCCTACGAGCAGTACTTC.

V and J are TRBV5-1 and TRBJ1-4, with a possible D match to TRBD1 (6 bases). The CDR3 has 15 amino acids. Germline lookup yields CDR1 SGHRS and CDR2 YFSETQ. V shed 4 bases and J shed 7 bases, with 17 bases lying between them. CDR3 DNA sequence: TGCGCCAGCAGCCCCGGCGGGGGCGAGGGTGAAAAACTGTTTTTT. This sequence encodes CASSPGGGEGEKLFF.

The chain employs TRBV2 and TRBJ2-2; 7 positions match TRBD1. Germline lookup yields CDR1 SNHLY and CDR2 FYNNEI. V shed 10 bases and J 6 bases; nucleotides not matched to a gene: 8. The CDR3 has 13 amino acids. CDR3 sequence: CATTPQGAGELFF. CDR3 bases: TGTGCCACCACGCCCCAGGGGGCCGGGGAGCTGTTTTTT.

This sequence joins TRBV19 and TRBJ2-2; 7 positions agree with TRBD1. The CDR3 has 16 amino acids. Germline V lookup: CDR1 LNHDA, CDR2 SQIVND (reference sequence). The J segment lost 4 bases and the V segment lost 7 bases, leaving 12 bases of the junction unmatched. CDR3 protein: CASTPQGRRITGELFF. CDR3 DNA sequence: TGTGCCAGTACCCCACAGGGGCGGCGGATCACCGGGGAGCTGTTTTTT.

The J gene is TRBJ2-1, the V gene TRBV5-4; either TRBD1 or TRBD2 may fit D (5 bases each). V was clipped by 0 bases and J by 8 bases, with 12 bases between them. Germline CDR1 SGHNT, CDR2 YYREEE (reference sequence). This CDR3 comprises 14 residues. The CDR3 here is CASSLEGWGHEQFF. The CDR3 DNA follows: TGTGCCAGCAGCTTGGAGGGCTGGGGACATGAGCAGTTCTTC.

V usage is TRBV15 and J usage is TRBJ1-1; D is unclear. This CDR3 contains 13 residues. Germline CDR1 LNHNV, CDR2 YYDKDF (reference sequence). Trimming took off 4 bases at V and 0 bases at J, with 6 bases between the two ends. The CDR3 here is CATSNVMNTEAFF. Here the CDR3 DNA reads TGTGCCACCAGCAACGTCATGAACACTGAAGCTTTCTTT.

This sequence joins TRBV24-1 and TRBJ2-3; 8 bases match TRBD2. Germline V gene lookup returns CDR1 KGHDR and CDR2 SFDVKD. With V trimmed by 5 bases and J by 6 bases, 3 bases remained unmatched. The CDR3 consists of 13 residues. The CDR3 nucleotides read TGTGCCACCAGTGCGGGGGGGCAGGATACGCAGTATTTT. Residues: CATSAGGQDTQYF.

The J gene is TRBJ1-1, the V gene TRBV6-1; the D is unclear. The length of the CDR3 is 14 residues. The V gene's germline CDR1 is MNHNS and CDR2 SASEGT. V lost 3 bases and J 1 base, leaving 9 bases between the germline ends. DNA for the CDR3: TGTGCCAGCAGTGATAGGCTGGGGAACACTGAAGCTTTCTTT. Translating it yields CASSDRLGNTEAFF.

The V and J genes are TRBV5-4 and TRBJ2-1; D uncertain. CDR1 is SGHNT and CDR2 is YYREEE in the germline V gene (reference sequence). This CDR3 is 13 amino acids long. Trimming cost V 0 bases and J 2 bases, with 3 bases left between them. CDR3 nucleotide sequence: TGTGCCAGCAGCTTGGCACCCTACAATGAGCAGTTCTTC. This sequence encodes CASSLAPYNEQFF.

The V and J genes are TRBV27 and TRBJ1-3; D is unresolved. Germline CDR1 reads MNHEY; CDR2 reads SMNVEV (reference sequence). The CDR3 loop spans 14 amino acids. Between the trimmed V and J ends, which lost 6 bases and 8 bases, there was a span of 17 bases. DNA for the CDR3: TGTGCCAGCAGGCCGACGGGGTTCACGCACACCATATATTTT. Residues: CASRPTGFTHTIYF.